This is a list of T cell receptor beta chains from one sample in a study of preoperative IRX-2 immunotherapy in early breast cancer. Measured with immunoSEQ multiplex PCR; TCRdb has only the in-frame clones, and not every one. The table lists about 45,000 clones, 70% to 85% of them singletons. This material consisted of tumor tissue, taken after IRX-2 immunotherapy. These receptors were collected from a human donor with breast cancer. Both conserved end residues are part of each CDR3. D genes are given only for firm matches. The listing skips clone size in some rows; elsewhere it reads once, few, many or a size class.

clone size,J gene,V gene,D gene,CDR3 DNA,CDR3 protein
NA,TRBJ2-3,TRBV30,TRBD1,TGTGCCTGGGGGTCCGGGACAGGAAGAGATACGCAGTATTTT,CAWGSGTGRDTQYF
few,TRBJ1-5,TRBV6-8,NA,TGTGCCAGCAACAGCCGGAATCAGCCCCAGCATTTT,CASNSRNQPQHF
NA,TRBJ2-7,TRBV6-8,NA,TGTGCCAGCAGCAACGGAGGGGACTACGAGCAGTACTTC,CASSNGGDYEQYF
NA,TRBJ2-7,TRBV1,NA,TGCGCCAGCAGCCAAGATCGGGTTCTAGACTACGAGCAGTACTTC,CASSQDRVLDYEQYF
NA,TRBJ2-6,TRBV18,NA,TGTGCCAGCTCACCACAGGGGCCAAGCTCTGGGGCCAACGTCCTGACTTTC,CASSPQGPSSGANVLTF
once,TRBJ2-7,TRBV19,NA,TGTGCCGGTACCGAACTAGATCCCGCCTACGAGCAGTACTTC,CAGTELDPAYEQYF
NA,TRBJ1-5,TRBV6-8,NA,TGTGCCAGCAGGGAAGGGGACAATCAGCCCCAGCATTTT,CASREGDNQPQHF
NA,TRBJ1-3,TRBV6-8,NA,TGTGCCAGCACCACGGGCTTAGGAAACACCATATATTTT,CASTTGLGNTIYF
once,TRBJ2-3,TRBV11-1,NA,TGTGCCAGCAGCAGCGCCCTAACAGGGACCACAGATACGCAGTATTTT,CASSSALTGTTDTQYF
NA,TRBJ2-1,TRBV5-1,TRBD1,TGCGCCAGCAGTCGCGGACAGGGGTTCGATGAGCAGTTCTTC,CASSRGQGFDEQFF
NA,TRBJ1-1,TRBV19,NA,TGTGCCAGTAGTGTCGTTCGGCTGAACACTGAAGCTTTCTTT,CASSVVRLNTEAFF
NA,TRBJ2-7,TRBV5-1,TRBD1,TGCGCCAGCAGCCAACAGGGGGCGCAGGGCTACGAGCAGTACTTC,CASSQQGAQGYEQYF
NA,TRBJ2-5,TRBV6-8,NA,TGTGCCAGCAGTGGGGCGGGGGCGCTTGGGGAGACCCAGTACTTC,CASSGAGALGETQYF
few,TRBJ2-7,TRBV6-8,NA,TGTGCCAGCAGTGGAACGACAGGATCCTACGAGCAGTACTTC,CASSGTTGSYEQYF
few,TRBJ2-1,TRBV11-3,NA,TGTGCCAGCAGCCCACAACCGGGACCTTACAATGAGCAGTTCTTC,CASSPQPGPYNEQFF
NA,TRBJ2-3,TRBV5-1,NA,TGCGCCAGCAGCCGAGGGCTAGAGGGAGATACGCAGTATTTT,CASSRGLEGDTQYF
NA,TRBJ2-7,TRBV1,NA,TGCGCCAGCAGCCTACAAGTGGGCTTAGCGGGAGAGCAGTACTTC,CASSLQVGLAGEQYF
NA,TRBJ2-1,TRBV28,NA,TGTGCCAGCAGGGGGCGGTACGGTGAGCAGTTCTTC,CASRGRYGEQFF
NA,TRBJ2-5,TRBV19,NA,TGTGCCAGTAGTCCCGGTGGGGAGCAGACCCAGTACTTC,CASSPGGEQTQYF
NA,TRBJ1-5,TRBV6-8,TRBD1,TGTGCCAGCAGTTTGGTACAGGGGGCTAATCAGCCCCAGCATTTT,CASSLVQGANQPQHF
NA,TRBJ2-7,TRBV5-1,NA,TGCGCCAGCAGCTCTCTACGGGGACAATGGTCCTACGAGCAGTACTTC,CASSSLRGQWSYEQYF
NA,TRBJ2-2,TRBV19,NA,TGTGCCAGTACCCCCGGCAGGGGAAGTAACACCGGGGAGCTGTTTTTT,CASTPGRGSNTGELFF
NA,TRBJ2-4,TRBV6-4,TRBD2,TGTGCCAGCAGTTACTTAAGGGAGCGGGGGACGTCCGACATTCAGTACTTC,CASSYLRERGTSDIQYF
NA,TRBJ2-7,TRBV6-8,TRBD2,TGTGCCAGCAGAACCCTAGCGGGCGACCTTGAGCAGTACTTC,CASRTLAGDLEQYF
NA,TRBJ1-1,TRBV5-1,TRBD1,TGCGCCAGCAGCCAGACAGGGGGGAACACTGAAGCTTTCTTT,CASSQTGGNTEAFF
once,TRBJ2-1,TRBV14,NA,TGTGCCAGCAGCCAAGATGTCGGGTACAATGAGCAGTTCTTC,CASSQDVGYNEQFF
NA,TRBJ2-1,TRBV18,NA,TGTGCCAGCTCACCAGCGGTTAGCTCCTACAATGAGCAGTTCTTC,CASSPAVSSYNEQFF
NA,TRBJ2-2,TRBV10-1,NA,TGCGCCAGCAGACAGGGCCCCACCGGGGAGCTGTTTTTT,CASRQGPTGELFF
NA,TRBJ2-5,TRBV6-7,NA,TGTGCCAGCAGCCTCGAGAGGACCCAGTACTTC,CASSLERTQYF
NA,TRBJ2-5,TRBV28,NA,TGTGCCAGCAGCCGAAGAAAAGGGACTCCTGGGGGGGAGACCCAGTACTTC,CASSRRKGTPGGETQYF
NA,TRBJ1-2,TRBV6-8,TRBD1,TGTGCCAGCAGGGCCGGACAGGGGGCAGATGGCTACACCTTC,CASRAGQGADGYTF
few,TRBJ1-6,TRBV7-7,TRBD1,TGTGCCAGCAGACGGGCCGGGACAGGGAATTCACCCCTCCACTTT,CASRRAGTGNSPLHF
NA,TRBJ1-4,TRBV22-1,NA,TGTGCCAGCAGGGAGGGACAGTTGACGGAAAAACTGTTTTTT,CASREGQLTEKLFF